The sequence of this T cell receptor (beta chain) was determined in a study of cytomegalovirus exposure and HLA in healthy donors (dated by TCRdb to the late 2010s). A note on the overall study: A later analysis indicated that the 120 validation repertoires were generated on the platform also employed for the 700 or so repertoires of the first cohort. Besides the first cohort of 550 to 750 subjects, a separate validation cohort made up of roughly 120 different subjects was used. The study was designed to test whether signatures of past pathogen exposure could be identified by cataloging public T cell receptors. High-throughput TCR immunosequencing, statistical association of individual TCRs with disease status, and machine learning were combined to predict cytomegalovirus infection status. General findings and caveats noted by the study authors: The study gave a list of 150 to 200 TCR beta chains associated with cytomegalovirus. All 120 or so repertoires were used to score co-occurrence in the validation cohort in a later analysis, because that analysis had no HLA typing for the cohort. The authors suggested that the approach could potentially be extended to other disease states and immunological phenotypes. The classifier was reported to diagnose cytomegalovirus status with high specificity and sensitivity in both the original and validation cohorts. Across donors, most TCR sequences were observed very rarely, whereas some public TCRs were present in many individuals. Three of the identified cytomegalovirus-associated TCR beta chains were confirmed in vitro to be specific for cytomegalovirus antigens. Of the cluster scores, roughly 95% were above 0 in a later analysis, which found that TCRs clustered in the first cohort also tended to co-occur in the 120 validation repertoires.

From cysteine to phenylalanine, the CDR3 is 13 amino acids long. The kept DNA is CDR3 alone, 39 bases in frame from the first base. The germline V gene encodes CDR1 SNHLY and CDR2 FYNNEI. The V end gives up 7 bases and the J end 6 bases, leaving 7 bases in the junction not matched to a gene. This clone occurred once. Which antigen it targets is not known. It has no much larger one-base neighbor in the sample; base qualities were not kept. Library preparation was by the immunoSEQ multiplex PCR assay. In the authors' own workflow: A statistical classification framework was developed to diagnose cytomegalovirus status using the catalog of TCR beta chain sequences. What TCRdb holds here is the immuneACCESS table cut down to in-frame rearrangements. Part of the clones is not present; checked against another copy, under half of the missing clones reflect an unresolved V gene, and the others are unexplained. The V and J calls and clone size come from that table; D and trimming were worked out from the DNA. The sample data list tens of thousands of clones, and about 93% of these were observed just once. The top ten constitute 2.5% to 4% of the sample.

The donors were included in the validation cohort of some 110 subjects, a group kept apart from the roughly 680-subject first cohort. The TCR sequence derives from a man younger than 35 in good health and CMV-seronegative. Sequencing was performed on PBMCs. The chain employs TRBV2 and TRBJ2-3, with 7 junctional bases fitting TRBD2. The CDR3: CASKKGGTDTQYF. The DNA sequence reads TGTGCCAGCAAAAAGGGAGGGACGGATACGCAGTATTTT.